Listed below are T cell receptor beta chains from one sample, sequenced in a study of T cells in Graves' hyperthyroidism and ophthalmopathy. MiXCR was run by TCRdb on the multiplex PCR reads, yielding one entry per CDR3 protein. The table shows around 700,000 distinct CDR3 sequences, with 18% occurring only once. The sample consisted of blood. The receptors originated from a woman between 50 and 59 years old with Graves' hyperthyroidism that later progressed to Graves' ophthalmopathy. Each CDR3 is given with its conserved first and last residue. The D gene is left open where the match is weak. Size is stated for part of the rows, as once, few or many counts, or as a class when the clone is expanded.

TRBD2	-	TRBV6-2/TRBV6-3	TRBJ2-7	CASSKGPAGDSYEQYF	TGTGCCAGCAGTAAGGGGCCAGCGGGGGACTCCTACGAGCAGTACTTC
-	-	TRBV13	TRBJ2-2	CANSLPPDNTGELFF	TGTGCCAACAGCCTCCCACCGGACAACACCGGGGAGCTGTTTTTT
-	few	TRBV15	TRBJ1-6	CATSTSRGPGINSYNSPLHF	TGTGCCACCAGCACCAGTAGAGGGCCAGGGATTAACTCCTATAATTCACCCCTCCACTTT
-	many	TRBV11-2	TRBJ2-3	CASSTDTQYF	TGTGCCAGCAGCACAGATACGCAGTATTTT
-	many	TRBV3-1	TRBJ1-1	CASSQWGTEAFF	TGTGCCAGCAGCCAATGGGGGACTGAAGCTTTCTTT
-	few	TRBV19	TRBJ2-3	CASNPEGPSTDTQYF	TGTGCCAGTAATCCGGAGGGGCCGAGCACAGATACGCAGTATTTT
TRBD1	-	TRBV20-1	TRBJ1-1	CSATPGQLNTEAFF	TGCAGTGCCACGCCGGGACAGCTGAACACTGAAGCTTTCTTT
-	many	TRBV7-9	TRBJ1-1	CASSLEGKAFF	TGTGCCAGCAGCTTAGAGGGGAAAGCTTTCTTT
TRBD2	many	TRBV20-1	TRBJ2-7	CSAFGAGASSYEQYF	TGCAGTGCTTTTGGAGCGGGGGCCAGCTCCTACGAGCAGTACTTC
-	-	TRBV6-1	TRBJ1-3	CASKVGRTTGNTIYF	TGTGCCAGCAAGGTCGGCAGAACTACTGGAAACACCATATATTTT
-	-	TRBV20-1	TRBJ1-1	CSALGRGVTEAFF	TGCAGTGCTCTGGGCAGAGGGGTCACTGAAGCTTTCTTT
TRBD1	few	TRBV20-1	TRBJ1-5	CSARAIPRQGDQPQHF	TGCAGTGCTAGAGCTATACCTAGACAGGGGGATCAGCCCCAGCATTTT
-	few	TRBV20-1	TRBJ1-1	CSAAGLEAFF	TGCAGTGCCGCGGGGCTTGAAGCTTTCTTT
TRBD1	-	TRBV19	TRBJ1-3	CASNFGPGQGLSGNTIYF	TGTGCCAGTAACTTTGGGCCGGGACAGGGCCTTTCTGGAAACACCATATATTTT